Below, 27 T cell receptor beta chains from the same sample are listed, as sequenced in a study of T-cell memory formation after mild COVID-19. TCRdb processed the 5' RACE reads anew with MiXCR; each CDR3 protein has one entry. The sample yields approximately 500,000 distinct CDR3 sequences, around 27% seen once. The sequenced sample was PBMCs or a T cell subset sorted from them (not recorded which). The source of these receptors is an adult woman who had mild COVID-19 (a few samples of this study predate the infection). Cell type and time point are not known.

There are a few counts of this clonotype. The genes are TRBV7-8 and TRBJ2-3, with D maybe TRBD2 (6 bases). The CDR3 has 14 residues. Per germline, CDR1 SGHVS and CDR2 FQNEAQ. V was clipped by 5 bases and J by 5 bases, with 14 bases between them. CDR3 nucleotide sequence: TGTGCCAGCAGCGGAGAGGGAGGTATAGATACGCAGTATTTT. Translating gives CASSGEGGIDTQYF.

The genes are TRBV7-8 and TRBJ1-2, with D unresolved. CDR1 and CDR2 (germline): SGHVS, FQNEAQ. This CDR3 is built from 13 residues. Trimming removed 3 bases at V and 5 bases at J, with 10 bases between. The CDR3: CASSFVQLYGYTF. Here the CDR3 DNA reads TGTGCCAGCAGCTTTGTTCAGCTTTATGGCTACACCTTC. The full variable domain, rest sourced from reference TRBV7-8 and TRBJ1-2, is GAGVSQSPRYKVAKRGQDVALRCDPISGHVSLFWYQQALGQGPEFLTYFQNEAQLDKSGLPSDRFFAERPEGSVSTLKIQRTQQEDSAVYLCASSFVQLYGYTFGSGTRLTVV.

The chain couples TRBV7-6 to TRBJ1-1; 8 nucleotides line up with TRBD1. Germline V lookup: CDR1 SGHVS, CDR2 FNYEAQ. This CDR3 contains 15 residues. J lost 0 bases, V lost 4 bases, and 4 bases had no gene match. The CDR3 here is CASSSRTGMNTEAFF. Here the CDR3 DNA reads TGTGCCAGCAGCTCCCGGACAGGGATGAACACTGAAGCTTTCTTT.

This clonotype was observed a few times. This sequence joins TRBV7-9 and TRBJ2-7, with 8 bases fitting TRBD1. Germline-derived CDR1 and CDR2 are SEHNR and FQNEAQ (reference sequence). The length of the CDR3 is 17 residues. Trimming at V came to 7 bases and at J to 2 bases, leaving 16 bases not matched to a gene. As DNA, the CDR3 is TGTGCCAGCACCATGGATGGGCCGGGACAGGTTACCTACGAGCAGTACTTC. Translated, it gives CASTMDGPGQVTYEQYF. Variable domain in full (rest from reference TRBV7-9 and TRBJ2-7): DTGVSQNPRHKITKRGQNVTFRCDPISEHNRLYWYRQTLGQGPEFLTYFQNEAQLEKSRLLSDRFSAERPKGSFSTLEIQRTEQGDSAMYLCASTMDGPGQVTYEQYFGPGTRLTVT.

Only a few counts were recorded for this clonotype. The chain uses TRBV7-9 and TRBJ2-4; 7 bases align to TRBD1. J was trimmed by 12 bases and V by 5 bases; bases with no gene match: 13. CDR1 SEHNR and CDR2 FQNEAQ come from the germline V gene (reference sequence). This CDR3 region has 14 residues. The CDR3 region has the DNA TGTGCCAGCAGCCCCCGAACGGACAGGCTTGATCAGTACTTC. It is translated as CASSPRTDRLDQYF.

The chain recombines TRBV30 with TRBJ2-1; the match to TRBD1 covers 8 bases. The CDR3 is 14 residues long. V lost 8 bases and J lost 5; bases outside the gene matches: 11. CDR1 is GTSNPN, CDR2 SVGIG, per germline (reference sequence). CDR3: CALDWTGTHNEQFF. As DNA, the CDR3 is TGTGCCCTGGATTGGACAGGGACCCACAATGAGCAGTTCTTC.

The genes are TRBV3-1 and TRBJ2-3; perhaps TRBD2 as D (5 bases). V lost 5 bases and J 2 bases, leaving 14 bases between the germline ends. Germline CDR1 reads LGHDT; CDR2 reads YNNKEL (reference sequence). CDR3 length: 15 amino acids. The CDR3 reads CASSWTSSPTDTQYF. The DNA of the CDR3 is TGTGCCAGCAGCTGGACTTCCAGCCCCACAGATACGCAGTATTTT.

Comments on this clonotype: Relative to the germline gene, one junction end is altered; a read error may explain this. This chain joins TRBV27 and TRBJ2-3; 11 positions match TRBD2. Germline V lookup: CDR1 MNHEY, CDR2 SMNVEV (reference sequence). The CDR3 length is 16 residues. CDR3 nucleotide sequence: TGTGGCAGCAGTCTCTGGACTAGCGGGAGCACAGATACGCAGTATTTT. Translated: CGSSLWTSGSTDTQYF.

This rearrangement joins TRBV11-3 to TRBJ1-2; 7 bases map to TRBD1. The CDR3 covers 13 residues. Per germline, CDR1 SGHNT and CDR2 YENEEA. Losses at the gene ends were 1 base for V and 8 bases for J; bases not matched to a gene: 4. The CDR3 loop reads CASSLGGGEGYTF. The CDR3 DNA reads as TGTGCCAGCAGCTTAGGAGGGGGCGAGGGCTACACCTTC.

CDR3 nucleotides: TGCGCCAGCAGCCCCTGGACAGGGAGGGCAGTGAACACTGAAGCTTTCTTT. Encoded protein: CASSPWTGRAVNTEAFF. The V call is TRBV5-1, the J call TRBJ1-1; 8 bases fit TRBD1. This CDR3 region has 17 residues. Germline trimming cut 4 bases from V and 0 bases from J; bases unmatched to any gene: 11. In germline, CDR1 is SGHRS, CDR2 YFSETQ.

This chain connects TRBV2 to TRBJ1-1; 10 positions agree with TRBD1. Germline V CDR1 and CDR2: SNHLY, FYNNEI. Trimming cost V 8 bases and J 1 base; bases outside gene matches: 1. This CDR3 comprises 13 residues. The CDR3 DNA sequence: TGTGCCAGCGACAGGGGGCCGAACACTGAAGCTTTCTTT. It specifies CASDRGPNTEAFF.

The V and J genes are TRBV6-1 and TRBJ1-3; a weak D match, TRBD1 (6 bases). This CDR3 contains 14 residues. The V and J ends lost 0 bases and 7 bases respectively, with 10 bases between them. CDR1 and CDR2 from the germline V gene are MNHNS and SASEGT. CDR3 DNA: TGTGCCAGCAGTGAAGCGTGGGGGCTGAACACCATATATTTT. This gives the protein CASSEAWGLNTIYF.

This clonotype was seen ten or more times. The chain combines TRBV7-9 with TRBJ2-3, with no clear D. This CDR3 has 12 residues. Germline values: CDR1 SEHNR, CDR2 FQNEAQ (reference sequence). Trimming removed 6 bases at V and 2 bases at J, with 6 bases between. CDR3 DNA: TGTGCCAGCAGTCGCTACACAGATACGCAGTATTTT. This sequence encodes CASSRYTDTQYF.

This clonotype occurred a few times. The rearrangement joins TRBV19 to TRBJ1-1, with D unclear. The germline V and J ends were trimmed by 1 base and 6 bases, with 15 bases remaining between them. The CDR3 spans 15 residues. CDR1 is LNHDA and CDR2 is SQIVND in the germline V gene (reference sequence). This CDR3 reads CASSIGWGSRPEAFF. The CDR3 DNA follows: TGTGCCAGTAGTATAGGATGGGGAAGCCGCCCTGAAGCTTTCTTT.

This clonotype showed up just a few times. This chain uses TRBV29-1 with TRBJ2-3; the D call may be TRBD1 or TRBD2 (5 bases each). The CDR3 covers 13 residues. CDR1 and CDR2 from the germline V gene are SQVTM and ANQGSEA. The V end lost 8 bases, the J end lost 2 bases, and 14 bases lay between the germline ends. In DNA form, the CDR3 reads TGCAGCTTGAGGGGTGGACTCACAGATACGCAGTATTTT. Its protein product is CSLRGGLTDTQYF.

The chain combines TRBV6-2 or TRBV6-3 with TRBJ1-1; the D is unclear. The length of the CDR3 is 14 residues. The germline V gene encodes CDR1 MNHEY and CDR2 SVGEGT. Between the trimmed V and J ends, which lost 6 bases and 2 bases, there was a span of 13 bases. The CDR3, as DNA: TGTGCCAGCAGCAGACGGGCTTCTAACACTGAAGCTTTCTTT. Amino acids: CASSRRASNTEAFF.

This chain uses TRBV20-1 with TRBJ2-1; TRBD1 matches 8 bases. CDR1 DFQATT and CDR2 SNEGSKA come from the germline V gene (reference sequence). V trimming: 3 bases; J trimming: 0 bases; junction bases outside the gene matches: 4. The CDR3 runs 15 residues. The CDR3 sequence is CSASSDRASYNEQFF. In DNA, the CDR3 is TGCAGTGCTAGCTCGGACAGGGCCTCCTACAATGAGCAGTTCTTC.

There are a few counts of this clonotype. This rearrangement joins TRBV20-1 to TRBJ2-1; no firm D call. The CDR3 contains 16 residues. Germline assignment: CDR1 DFQATT and CDR2 SNEGSKA (reference sequence). V lost 3 bases to trimming and J lost 1 base, with 16 bases between them. The CDR3 DNA reads as TGCAGTGCTAGTCGGGTGTCTGGACCATCCTACAATGAGCAGTTCTTC. It yields the protein CSASRVSGPSYNEQFF.

The chain couples TRBV7-9 to TRBJ2-3, with a tentative D call TRBD2 (5 bases). Germline V gene sequence: CDR1 SEHNR, CDR2 FQNEAQ (reference sequence). This CDR3 region has 13 residues. V gave up 7 bases and J gave up 2 bases, with 10 bases separating them. DNA of the CDR3: TGTGCCAGCATCCAGCGGTCCACAGATACGCAGTATTTT. Amino acid sequence: CASIQRSTDTQYF.

Ten or more counts support this clonotype. The rearrangement joins TRBV6-5 to TRBJ1-5, with TRBD1 matching 7 bases. J lost 2 bases, V lost 6 bases, and 10 bases had no gene match. CDR3 length: 16 amino acids. Germline CDR1 MNHEY, CDR2 SVGAGI. The DNA for the CDR3 is TGTGCCAGCAGCAGCCTCAGGGGGAGAGGCAATCAGCCCCAGCATTTT. The encoded protein is CASSSLRGRGNQPQHF.

This clonotype was observed many times. The V gene is TRBV7-2, the J gene TRBJ2-2; 8 nucleotides match TRBD1. The V gene end was trimmed by 5 bases and the J gene end by 1 base; junction bases not matched to a gene: 6. The V gene's germline CDR1 is SGHTA and CDR2 FQGNSA. The CDR3 is 16 amino acids. CDR3: CASSARGTGNTGELFF. The CDR3 coding sequence is TGTGCCAGCAGCGCCCGCGGGACAGGGAACACCGGGGAGCTGTTTTTT.

The J gene is TRBJ2-1, the V gene TRBV6-5; tentative D call: TRBD2 (6 bases). CDR1 is MNHEY and CDR2 is SVGAGI in the germline V gene. The ends were cut back, 2 bases at V and 3 bases at J, with 8 bases in the middle. This CDR3 has 14 amino acids. The CDR3 bases are TGTGCCAGCAGTTACCGGGAGATCTACAATGAGCAGTTCTTC. Protein product: CASSYREIYNEQFF.

The V gene is TRBV10-3, the J gene TRBJ2-3; 10 bases line up with TRBD2. Germline CDR1 reads ENHRY; CDR2 reads SYGVKD. The CDR3 is 16 amino acids. Trimming removed 2 bases from V and 1 base from J; junction bases left unmatched: 3. CDR3 protein: CAISEGLAGGTDTQYF. The CDR3 nucleotides read TGTGCCATCAGTGAGGGGCTAGCGGGGGGCACAGATACGCAGTATTTT.

The CDR3 nucleotides are TGTGCCAGCAGCCCCGACAGGGGGCGGTCGAATGAGCAGTTCTTC. This encodes CASSPDRGRSNEQFF. The rearrangement links TRBV5-4 to TRBJ2-1; 10 bases match TRBD1. This CDR3 is built from 15 residues. The V and J ends lost 4 bases and 7 bases, in that order; junction bases with no gene match: 8. The V gene's germline CDR1 is SGHNT and CDR2 YYREEE (reference sequence).

This clonotype was detected a few times. The chain is built from TRBV5-1 and TRBJ2-7; no clear D gene. Trimming took 0 bases from V and 3 from J, leaving 7 bases between them. Germline loops: CDR1 SGHRS, CDR2 YFSETQ. The CDR3 is 13 amino acids. The DNA of the CDR3 is TGCGCCAGCAGCTTGGAAGTCCTCTACGAGCAGTACTTC. Translated, it gives CASSLEVLYEQYF.

This chain connects TRBV6-1 to TRBJ1-1; the D gene is possibly TRBD1 (5 bases). Germline V CDR1 and CDR2: MNHNS, SASEGT. Trimming removed 10 bases from V and 1 base from J, with 13 bases in between. The CDR3 covers 13 residues. CDR3 protein: CATQGLSNTEAFF. Here the CDR3 DNA reads TGTGCCACCCAGGGACTCTCGAACACTGAAGCTTTCTTT.

The table lists this clonotype with many counts. The chain uses TRBV11-2 and TRBJ2-1; D is unclear. The CDR3 totals 12 residues. V was cut by 5 bases and J by 6 bases, with 8 bases left in between. Germline loops: CDR1 SGHAT, CDR2 FQNNGV. The CDR3 region is CASSIGPNEQFF. The CDR3, as DNA: TGTGCCAGCAGCATAGGACCCAATGAGCAGTTCTTC.